This paragraph reports one TCR beta chain. The antigen is undetermined. This specimen comes from a study of PD-1 blockade in classical Hodgkin lymphoma. General study findings and limits: By C4D1, CD4+ diversity increased significantly, especially in complete responders. Healthy donors reportedly exceeded newly diagnosed patients in baseline TCR diversity.

Following autologous stem cell transplantation, relapse occurred in every patient, and exposure to brentuximab vedotin varied. Each best response was a complete response, a partial response or progressive disease. Germline V CDR1 and CDR2: SGDLS, YYNGEE. The CDR3 spans 16 residues. J was trimmed by 3 bases and V by 0 bases; bases with no gene match: 5. The protocol was immunoSEQ multiplex PCR, while the TCRdb copy is restricted to in-frame clones and leaves out a portion. The data contain some 93,000 clones, about nine tenths of them seen just once; the ten biggest clones take up approximately 2.8%. This sequence was found in a human donor with classical Hodgkin lymphoma. This chain uses TRBV9 with TRBJ2-7, with 11 bases that match TRBD2. This specimen was peripheral blood mononuclear cells (PBMCs), taken at baseline. The CDR3 nucleotides are TGTGCCAGCAGCGTAGTGGGACTAGCGGCAAGCTACGAGCAGTACTTC. This codes for CASSVVGLAASYEQYF.